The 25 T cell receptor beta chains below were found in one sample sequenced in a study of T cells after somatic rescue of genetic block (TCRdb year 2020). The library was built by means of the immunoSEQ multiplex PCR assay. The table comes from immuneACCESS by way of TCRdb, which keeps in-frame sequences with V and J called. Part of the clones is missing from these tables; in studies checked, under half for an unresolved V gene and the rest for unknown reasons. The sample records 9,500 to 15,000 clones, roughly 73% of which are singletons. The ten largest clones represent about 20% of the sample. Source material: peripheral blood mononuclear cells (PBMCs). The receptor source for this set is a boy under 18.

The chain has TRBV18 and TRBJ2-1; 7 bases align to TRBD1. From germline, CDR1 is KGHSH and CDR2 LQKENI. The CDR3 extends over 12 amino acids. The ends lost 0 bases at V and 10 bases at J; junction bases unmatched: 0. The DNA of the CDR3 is TGTGCCAGCTCACCACCGACAGGGGAGCAGTTCTTC. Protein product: CASSPPTGEQFF. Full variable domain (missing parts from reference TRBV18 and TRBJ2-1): NAGVMQNPRHLVRRRGQEARLRCSPMKGHSHVYWYRQLPEEGLKFMVYLQKENIIDESGMPKERFSAEFPKEGPSILRIQQVVRGDSAAYFCASSPPTGEQFFGPGTRLTVL.

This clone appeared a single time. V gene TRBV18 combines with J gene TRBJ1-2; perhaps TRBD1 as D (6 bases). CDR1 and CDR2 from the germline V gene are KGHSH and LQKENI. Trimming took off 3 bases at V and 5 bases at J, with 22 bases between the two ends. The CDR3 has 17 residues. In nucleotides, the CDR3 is TGTGCCAGCTCACCCGCCCAGGGCGACAGGACTGGGTATGGCTACACCTTC. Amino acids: CASSPAQGDRTGYGYTF.

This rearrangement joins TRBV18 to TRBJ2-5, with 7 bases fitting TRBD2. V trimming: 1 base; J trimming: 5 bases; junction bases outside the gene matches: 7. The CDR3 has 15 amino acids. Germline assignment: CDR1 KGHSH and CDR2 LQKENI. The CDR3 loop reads CASSPRSWEGETQYF. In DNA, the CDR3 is TGTGCCAGCTCACCACGGAGTTGGGAGGGGGAGACCCAGTACTTC.

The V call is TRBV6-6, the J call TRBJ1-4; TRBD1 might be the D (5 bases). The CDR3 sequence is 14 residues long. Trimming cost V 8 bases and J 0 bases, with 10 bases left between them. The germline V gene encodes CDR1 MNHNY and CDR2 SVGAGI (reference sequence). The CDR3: CASSGRATNEKLFF. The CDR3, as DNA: TGTGCCAGCTCAGGGAGAGCAACTAATGAAAAACTGTTTTTT.

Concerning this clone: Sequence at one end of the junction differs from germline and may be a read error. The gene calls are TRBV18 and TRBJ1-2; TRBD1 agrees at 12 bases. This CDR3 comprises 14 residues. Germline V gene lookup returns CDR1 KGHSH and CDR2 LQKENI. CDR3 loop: CASTPGQGAYGYTF. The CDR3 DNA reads TGTGCCAGCACACCGGGACAGGGGGCCTATGGCTACACCTTC.

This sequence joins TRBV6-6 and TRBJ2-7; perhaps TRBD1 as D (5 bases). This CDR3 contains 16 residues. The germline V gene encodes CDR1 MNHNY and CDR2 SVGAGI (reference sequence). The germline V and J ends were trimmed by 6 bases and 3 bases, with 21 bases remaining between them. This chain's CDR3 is CASRDIKGSPVYEQYF. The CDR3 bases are TGTGCCAGCAGGGACATCAAAGGCAGCCCAGTCTACGAGCAGTACTTC.

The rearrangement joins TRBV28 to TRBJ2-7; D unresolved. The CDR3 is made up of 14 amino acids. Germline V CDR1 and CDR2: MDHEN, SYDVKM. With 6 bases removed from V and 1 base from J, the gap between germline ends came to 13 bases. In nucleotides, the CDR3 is TGTGCCAGCAGATCCCCTCAGCAGTCCTACGAGCAGTACTTC. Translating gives CASRSPQQSYEQYF.

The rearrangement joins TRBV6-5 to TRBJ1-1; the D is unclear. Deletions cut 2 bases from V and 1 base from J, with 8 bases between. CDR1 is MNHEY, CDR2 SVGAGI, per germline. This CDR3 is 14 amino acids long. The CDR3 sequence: CASSYRVTNTEAFF. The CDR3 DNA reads TGTGCCAGCAGTTACAGGGTGACGAACACTGAAGCTTTCTTT.

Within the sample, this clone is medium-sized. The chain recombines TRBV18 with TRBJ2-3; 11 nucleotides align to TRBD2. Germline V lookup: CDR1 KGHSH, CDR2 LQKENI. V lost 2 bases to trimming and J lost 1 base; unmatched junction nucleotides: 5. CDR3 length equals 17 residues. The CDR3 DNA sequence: TGTGCCAGCTCACCAATACTAGCGGGAGTGGGCACAGATACGCAGTATTTT. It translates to CASSPILAGVGTDTQYF.

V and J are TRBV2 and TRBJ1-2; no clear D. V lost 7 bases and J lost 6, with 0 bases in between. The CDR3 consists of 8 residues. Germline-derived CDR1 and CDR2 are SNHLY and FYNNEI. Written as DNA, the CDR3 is TGTGCCAGCAATGGCTACACCTTC. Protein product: CASNGYTF.

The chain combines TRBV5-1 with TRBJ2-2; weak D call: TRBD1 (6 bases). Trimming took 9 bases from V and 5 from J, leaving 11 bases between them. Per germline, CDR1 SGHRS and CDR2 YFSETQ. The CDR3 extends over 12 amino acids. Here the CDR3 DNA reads TGCGCCACCTACACAGGGACCGGGGAGCTGTTTTTT. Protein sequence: CATYTGTGELFF.

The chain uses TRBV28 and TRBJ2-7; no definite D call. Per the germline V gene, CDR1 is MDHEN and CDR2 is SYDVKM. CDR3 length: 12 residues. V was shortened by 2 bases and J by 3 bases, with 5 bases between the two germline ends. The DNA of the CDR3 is TGTGCCAGCAGTTTAGACGGCTACGAGCAGTACTTC. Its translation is CASSLDGYEQYF.

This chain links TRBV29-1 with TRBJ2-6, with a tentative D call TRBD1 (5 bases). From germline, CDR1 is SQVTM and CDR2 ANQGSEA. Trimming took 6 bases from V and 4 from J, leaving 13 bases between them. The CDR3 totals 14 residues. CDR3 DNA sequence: TGCAGCGTATTCCAGGGTACCGGGGCCAACGTCCTGACTTTC. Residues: CSVFQGTGANVLTF.

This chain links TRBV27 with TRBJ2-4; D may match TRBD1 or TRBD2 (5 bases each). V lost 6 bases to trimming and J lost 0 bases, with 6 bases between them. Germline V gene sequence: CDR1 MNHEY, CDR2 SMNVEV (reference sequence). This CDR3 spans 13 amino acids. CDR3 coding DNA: TGTGCCAGCAGGGGGACAGCCAAAAACATTCAGTACTTC. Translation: CASRGTAKNIQYF.

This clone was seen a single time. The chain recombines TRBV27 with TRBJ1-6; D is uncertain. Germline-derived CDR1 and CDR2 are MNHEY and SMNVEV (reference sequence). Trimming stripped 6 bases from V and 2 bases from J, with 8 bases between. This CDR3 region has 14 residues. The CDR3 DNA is TGTGCCAGCAGAACGGAACCCTATAATTCACCCCTCCACTTT. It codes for CASRTEPYNSPLHF.

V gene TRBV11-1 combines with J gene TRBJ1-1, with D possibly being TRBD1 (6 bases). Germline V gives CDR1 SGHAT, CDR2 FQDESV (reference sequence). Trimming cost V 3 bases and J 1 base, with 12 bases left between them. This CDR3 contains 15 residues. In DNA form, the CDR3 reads TGTGCCAGCAGCTTCTATCTGGGGGCGAACACTGAAGCTTTCTTT. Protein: CASSFYLGANTEAFF. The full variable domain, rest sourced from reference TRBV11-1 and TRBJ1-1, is EAEVAQSPRYKITEKSQAVAFWCDPISGHATLYWYRQILGQGPELLVQFQDESVVDDSQLPKDRFSAERLKGVDSTLKIQPAELGDSAMYLCASSFYLGANTEAFFGQGTRLTVV.

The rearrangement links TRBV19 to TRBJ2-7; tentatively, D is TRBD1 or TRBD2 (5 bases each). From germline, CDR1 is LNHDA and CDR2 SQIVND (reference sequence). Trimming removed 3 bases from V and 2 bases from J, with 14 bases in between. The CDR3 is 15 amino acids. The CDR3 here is CASSIWAGTAYEQYF. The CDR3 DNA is TGTGCCAGTAGTATTTGGGCAGGGACGGCCTACGAGCAGTACTTC. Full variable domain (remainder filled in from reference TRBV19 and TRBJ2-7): DGGITQSPKYLFRKEGQNVTLSCEQNLNHDAMYWYRQDPGQGLRLIYYSQIVNDFQKGDIAEGYSVSREKKESFPLTVTSAQKNPTAFYLCASSIWAGTAYEQYFGPGTRLTVT.

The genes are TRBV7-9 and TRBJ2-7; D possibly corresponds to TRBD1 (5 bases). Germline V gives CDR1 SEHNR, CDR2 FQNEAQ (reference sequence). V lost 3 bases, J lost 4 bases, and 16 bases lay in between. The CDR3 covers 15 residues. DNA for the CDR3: TGTGCCAGCAGCTTCGACAGCAGGGTCAGTTACGAGCAGTACTTC. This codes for CASSFDSRVSYEQYF.

This CDR3 is CASSGYSSGNTIYF. Written as DNA, the CDR3 is TGTGCCAGCAGTGGCTACAGCTCTGGAAACACCATATATTTT. The V and J genes are TRBV2 and TRBJ1-3; D remains unclear. Germline V gene lookup returns CDR1 SNHLY and CDR2 FYNNEI. The CDR3 totals 14 residues. Between the trimmed V and J ends, which lost 4 bases and 0 bases, there was a span of 7 bases.

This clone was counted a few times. This chain's CDR3 is CASSLDQSTGEQFF. CDR3 coding DNA: TGTGCCAGCAGCTTAGACCAGTCTACAGGTGAGCAGTTCTTC. The V call is TRBV7-3, the J call TRBJ2-1; the D gene is possibly TRBD1 (5 bases). Deletions cut 2 bases from V and 9 bases from J, with 14 bases between. CDR1 SGHTA and CDR2 FQGTGA come from the germline V gene. The CDR3 has 14 residues.

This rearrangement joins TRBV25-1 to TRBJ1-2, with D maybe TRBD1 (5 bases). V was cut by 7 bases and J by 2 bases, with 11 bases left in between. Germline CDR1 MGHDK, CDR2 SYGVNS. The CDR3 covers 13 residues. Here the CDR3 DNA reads TGTGCCAGCAAAGAGGGGTTAAACTATGGCTACACCTTC. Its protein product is CASKEGLNYGYTF.

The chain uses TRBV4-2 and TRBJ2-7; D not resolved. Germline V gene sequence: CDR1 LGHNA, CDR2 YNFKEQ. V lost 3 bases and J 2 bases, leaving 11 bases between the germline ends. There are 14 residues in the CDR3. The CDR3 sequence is CASSHELTTYEQYF. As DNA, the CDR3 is TGTGCCAGCAGCCACGAGCTTACAACCTACGAGCAGTACTTC.

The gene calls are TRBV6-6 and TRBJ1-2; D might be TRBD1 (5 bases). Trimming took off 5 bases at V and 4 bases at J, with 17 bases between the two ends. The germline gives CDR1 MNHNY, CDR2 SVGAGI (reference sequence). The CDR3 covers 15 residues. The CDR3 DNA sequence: TGTGCCAGCAGTAAGGGACCCTCTGTGTCCTATGGCTACACCTTC. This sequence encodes CASSKGPSVSYGYTF.

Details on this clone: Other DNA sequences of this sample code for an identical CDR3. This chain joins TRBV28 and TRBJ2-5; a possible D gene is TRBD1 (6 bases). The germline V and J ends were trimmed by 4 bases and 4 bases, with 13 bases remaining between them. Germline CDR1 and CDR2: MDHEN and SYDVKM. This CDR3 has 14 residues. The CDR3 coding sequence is TGTGCCAGCAGTTCTGCAGGGGCGCTAGAGACCCAGTACTTC. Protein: CASSSAGALETQYF.

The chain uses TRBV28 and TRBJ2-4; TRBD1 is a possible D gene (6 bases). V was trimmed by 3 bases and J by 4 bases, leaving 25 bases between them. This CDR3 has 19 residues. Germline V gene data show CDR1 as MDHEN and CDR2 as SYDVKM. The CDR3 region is CASSFGPQGFLRIKNIQYF. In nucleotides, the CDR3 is TGTGCCAGCAGTTTTGGGCCCCAGGGGTTTTTGAGGATAAAAAACATTCAGTACTTC.